The clone carrying this TCR beta chain was detected only a few times. Its antigen is still unknown. TCRdb analysed the 5' RACE reads with MiXCR anew, one entry per CDR3 protein. The sample has 70,000 to 95,000 distinct CDR3 sequences; about 13% are singletons. These data come from a study of T-cell memory formation after mild COVID-19. Study details: In these data, TCR clusters were largely donor specific.

Study observations and caveats: Day 37-peaking second-wave clones had unconfirmed SARS-CoV-2 specificity.

The clonotype originates from a man aged 18 to 30 who had mild COVID-19 (a few samples of this study predate the infection). Cell type and time point are not known. What was sequenced was PBMCs or a T cell subset sorted from them (not recorded which).

This CDR3 reads CASSLALGDFSGEQYF. The CDR3 region has the DNA TGCGCCAGCAGCTTGGCTCTGGGGGACTTTTCGGGCGAGCAGTACTTC. V gene TRBV5-1 combines with J gene TRBJ2-7, with D perhaps TRBD2 (6 bases). Germline CDR1 SGHRS, CDR2 YFSETQ. The CDR3 contains 16 residues. The V and J ends lost 0 bases and 6 bases respectively, with 19 bases between them. The variable domain in full, with the rest retrieved from reference TRBV5-1 and TRBJ2-7, is KAGVTQTPRYLIKTRGQQVTLSCSPISGHRSVSWYQQTPGQGLQFLFEYFSETQRNKGNFPGRFSGRQFSNSRSEMNVSTLELGDSALYLCASSLALGDFSGEQYFGPGTRLTVT.